This paragraph reports one TCR beta chain. Its antigen is undetermined. This record belongs to a study of CD4 T cells in relation to SARS-CoV-2 and coronaviruses. Looking at the study overall: TCR beta CDR3s were sequenced after approximately ten-day antigen culture of PBMCs. Patient ages ranged from 21 to 72, median 38.

The germline V gene has CDR1 SNHLY and CDR2 FYNNEI. CDR3 length: 16 residues. V was clipped by 6 bases and J by 0 bases; unmatched bases: 10. This table comes from immunoSEQ multiplex PCR, and its TCRdb copy is limited to in-frame clones, with some not included. The sample lists 30,000 to 40,000 clones, under 80% occurring once. Naive and memory CD4+ T cells came from enriched cryopreserved PBMCs. 9.4 x 10^4 or so naive or memory CD4+ cells were cultured with CEF peptides for roughly 10 days. This TCR came from an adult with COVID-19. Sequenced material: memory CD4+ T cells from PBMCs, cultured in vitro. The gene calls are TRBV2 and TRBJ2-5; 7 nucleotides line up with TRBD1. DNA for the CDR3: TGTGCCAGCAGCCCCGACAGGGCTCCGTACCAAGAGACCCAGTACTTC. Translation gives CASSPDRAPYQETQYF.